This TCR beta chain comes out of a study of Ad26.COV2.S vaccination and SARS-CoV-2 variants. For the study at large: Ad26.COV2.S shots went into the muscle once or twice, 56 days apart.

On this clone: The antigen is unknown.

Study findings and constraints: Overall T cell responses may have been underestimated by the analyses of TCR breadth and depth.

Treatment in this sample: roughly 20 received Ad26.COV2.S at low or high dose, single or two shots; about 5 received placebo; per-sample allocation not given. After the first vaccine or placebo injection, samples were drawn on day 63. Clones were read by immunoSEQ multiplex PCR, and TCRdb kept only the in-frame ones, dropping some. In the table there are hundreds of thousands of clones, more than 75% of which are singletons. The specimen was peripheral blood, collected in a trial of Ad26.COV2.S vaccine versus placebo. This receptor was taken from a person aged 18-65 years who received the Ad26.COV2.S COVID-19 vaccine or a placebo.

CDR3 amino acids: CASVPGLAGGYTDTQYF. The CDR3, as DNA: TGCGCCAGCGTCCCGGGACTAGCGGGGGGGTACACAGATACGCAGTATTTT. The chain uses TRBV5-1 and TRBJ2-3; TRBD2 matches at 16 bases. The junction had 7 bases not matched to a gene; V was cut back by 7 bases and J by 2 bases. The CDR3 has 17 residues. From germline, CDR1 is SGHRS and CDR2 YFSETQ.